The T cell receptor beta chain described here comes from a study of identical twins. Trimming took 4 bases from V and 4 from J, leaving 14 bases between them. Germline V gene sequence: CDR1 MGHRA, CDR2 YSYEKL. This CDR3 region has 15 residues. MiXCR, run by TCRdb on the 5' RACE reads, gives a single entry per CDR3 protein. Altogether 300,000 to 400,000 distinct CDR3 sequences are present, 12% being singletons, with the ten largest covering approximately 7.6%. This clonotype was counted at least ten times. These records were also assigned to another study, of yellow fever vaccine responses in identical twins.

The TCR sequence derives from a young woman in good health. The chain recombines TRBV4-1 with TRBJ2-1, with TRBD2 as a possible D gene (6 bases). Source material: CD8+ T cells sorted from blood. CDR3 DNA: TGCGCCAGCAGCCCTCTGGGACTCCTTTACAATGAGCAGTTCTTC. This translates into CASSPLGLLYNEQFF.